The clone carrying this T cell receptor beta chain has just a few counts. Its target is unknown. For Graves' hyperthyroidism to be stable, ophthalmopathy could not progress within 18 months. Used for diagnoses were clinical symptoms, serum thyroxine and TRAb, thyroid ultrasound and orbital computed tomography. This record comes from a study of T cells in Graves' hyperthyroidism and ophthalmopathy. Study context: Peripheral blood was acquired at first diagnosis, ahead of any therapy whatsoever.

CDR3 length: 16 amino acids. In germline, CDR1 is SGHNT, CDR2 YENEEA. Trimming took off 2 bases at V and 3 bases at J, with 14 bases between the two ends. The source material, RNA transcripts, was used to amplify TCR beta CDR3 regions. A first-round RT-PCR of the TCR CDR3 used the HTBI primer set. TCRdb recomputed calls from the multiplex PCR reads with MiXCR, one row per CDR3 protein. Among about 500,000 distinct CDR3 sequences listed, approximately 14% were seen once. Overall study results and limits: Blood also contained most expanded thyroid clonotypes above 0.001.

The sample was blood. This TCR was sampled from a woman aged 18 to 35 with Graves' hyperthyroidism. The chain carries TRBV11-3 and TRBJ2-1; D may be TRBD2 (6 bases). The CDR3 sequence is CASSLNGGDFYNEQFF. The DNA of the CDR3 is TGTGCCAGCAGCTTAAATGGCGGGGATTTCTACAATGAGCAGTTCTTC.